What follows describes a single T cell receptor beta chain. Its antigen remains unidentified. Base quality data are lacking; no much larger clone is found one base away. This sample is part of a study of blood T cell repertoires in COVID-19 (dated by TCRdb to 2019 to 2021). In the study overall: Samples covering the acute and convalescent phases of COVID-19 were provided by collaborators in the United States, Italy and Spain. Sample metadata almost always included a de-identified subject ID, COVID-19 status, age in years and sex. The repertoires were released in a freely available public database meant as a resource for research on the immune response to SARS-CoV-2. Where HLA class I and class II types were available, the types were taken from metadata supplied by the sample provider, not from assay-based typing. Deeply sampled blood TCRbeta repertoires from subjects exposed to, actively infected with, or recovered from COVID-19 were included in the dataset. Samples came from the ongoing ImmuneRACE study (first 160 participants) plus 1,254 subjects from 6 global collaborators. The material from the prospective study consisted of cDNA or gDNA derived from T cells, B-cell-depleted T cells, or PBMCs. The research as a whole found: Clinical and demographic metadata were provided uncurated, with the amount varying by source and participant.

TCRbeta CDR3 regions were amplified from genomic DNA using the immunoSEQ Assay, a bias-controlled multiplex PCR. In the source study's methods: Nucleated cell counts per sample were estimated from amplification of reference gene primers within the assay. To quantify the absolute abundance of each unique TCRbeta CDR3 rearrangement, sequence reads were collapsed and filtered. For each sample, productive Simpson clonality was calculated as the square root of Simpson's diversity index across productive rearrangements. In TCRdb, the immuneACCESS table is reduced to in-frame sequences with V and J assigned. These tables do not hold every clone; where another copy was compared, an unresolved V gene accounts for under half, and the others remain unexplained. V, J and clone size derive from that table, while D and trimming were established from the DNA sequence. The sample records over 90,000 clones, almost 80% of which are singletons. Together, the top ten hold 9.5% to 10% of the sample.

Collaborating institutions collected whole blood in K2EDTA tubes following their own protocols. For TCRbeta analysis, collaborators shipped samples in one of three forms: frozen whole blood, isolated PBMCs, or DNA extracted from either of those sample types. Looking up the germline V gene yields CDR1 SGDLS and CDR2 YYNGEE. V loses 1 base of germline sequence and J loses 3 bases, and the interval between the two ends is 11 bases. Taken from cysteine to phenylalanine, the CDR3 has 15 residues. Only CDR3 DNA is held: 45 bases, read in frame from base 1. The specimen sequenced was peripheral blood. The chain is encoded by TRBV9 joined to TRBJ2-1; TRBD1 is a possible D gene, resting on 5 matching bases. The source is a man aged 55-75 years with active or convalescent COVID-19. Read as DNA, the sequence is TGTGCCAGCAGCGTATCCGGACAAGACTACAATGAGCAGTTCTTC. It codes for CASSVSGQDYNEQFF.